The 14 T cell receptor beta chains given below trace back to one sample, sequenced in a study of ipilimumab plus nivolumab after autologous stem cell transplantation. Libraries were prepared by immunoSEQ multiplex PCR; TCRdb keeps only in-frame clonotypes and omits some of them. The table includes 15,000 or so clones, around 80% detected once. The sample in question was PBMCs, obtained in a trial of ipilimumab plus nivolumab as post-transplant consolidation. These receptors were taken from a male donor with diffuse large B-cell lymphoma.

The chain links TRBV29-1 to TRBJ1-5, with 7 bases identical to TRBD1. CDR1 and CDR2 from the germline V gene are SQVTM and ANQGSEA. J was trimmed by 5 bases and V by 6 bases; bases with no gene match: 7. CDR3 length: 13 amino acids. CDR3 loop: CSVGQTFDQPQHF. For the CDR3, the DNA is TGCAGCGTGGGACAGACTTTTGATCAGCCCCAGCATTTT.

The J gene is TRBJ1-5, the V gene TRBV19, with 7 positions matching TRBD1. The V and J ends lost 6 bases and 3 bases, in that order; junction bases with no gene match: 20. In germline, CDR1 is LNHDA, CDR2 SQIVND (reference sequence). This CDR3 comprises 19 residues. CDR3 loop: CASSPILRTRDRTNQPQHF. As DNA, the CDR3 is TGTGCCAGTAGCCCAATACTCCGAACCCGGGACAGAACCAATCAGCCCCAGCATTTT.

The chain couples TRBV6-5 to TRBJ1-1; 9 nucleotides line up with TRBD1. Germline CDR1 is MNHEY and CDR2 is SVGAGI. J lost 3 bases, V lost 6 bases, and 5 bases had no gene match. The CDR3 consists of 14 residues. The CDR3 protein is CASRSGQGYTEAFF. In DNA form, the CDR3 reads TGTGCCAGCAGGTCGGGACAGGGATACACTGAAGCTTTCTTT.

This chain uses TRBV19 with TRBJ2-7; 8 nucleotides agree with TRBD2. The CDR3 has 16 amino acids. Germline loops: CDR1 LNHDA, CDR2 SQIVND (reference sequence). The V and J ends lost 6 bases and 2 bases, in that order; junction bases with no gene match: 12. The CDR3 here is CASSVPFSGVPYEQYF. CDR3 in DNA: TGTGCCAGTAGCGTACCCTTTAGCGGGGTTCCCTACGAGCAGTACTTC.

The chain uses TRBV6-4 and TRBJ2-1; TRBD2 might be the D (7 bases). The CDR3 totals 14 residues. With 4 bases removed from V and 10 bases from J, the gap between germline ends came to 17 bases. Germline V gene data show CDR1 as MRHNA and CDR2 as SNTAGT. In DNA, the CDR3 is TGTGCCAGCAGTGCCTCAGGGTCGGGGGGCGAGCAGTTCTTC. Its protein is CASSASGSGGEQFF.

The V and J genes are TRBV5-1 and TRBJ1-5, with D possibly TRBD1 on 5 matching bases. V shed 5 bases and J shed 6 bases, with 12 bases lying between them. CDR3 size: 13 residues. From germline, CDR1 is SGHRS and CDR2 YFSETQ. CDR3 sequence reads: CASRLGDSQPQHF. CDR3 DNA sequence: TGCGCCAGCAGATTAGGGGATAGTCAGCCCCAGCATTTT. The full variable domain, with the rest looked up from reference TRBV5-1 and TRBJ1-5, is KAGVTQTPRYLIKTRGQQVTLSCSPISGHRSVSWYQQTPGQGLQFLFEYFSETQRNKGNFPGRFSGRQFSNSRSEMNVSTLELGDSALYLCASRLGDSQPQHFGDGTRLSIL.

The rearrangement joins TRBV27 to TRBJ2-1; 11 positions match TRBD2. Germline CDR1 and CDR2: MNHEY and SMNVEV (reference sequence). This CDR3 has 13 residues. The V segment lost 8 bases and the J segment 4 bases; nucleotides outside the gene matches: 1. Here the CDR3 DNA reads TGTGCCAGCTCTAGCGGGGGGTACAATGAGCAGTTCTTC. Encoded protein: CASSSGGYNEQFF.

J is TRBJ1-5 and V is TRBV6-1; no firm D call. The CDR3 is 13 amino acids. Germline V gene data show CDR1 as MNHNS and CDR2 as SASEGT. The V gene lost 3 bases and the J gene lost 1 base, with 4 bases spanning the gap. CDR3 bases: TGTGCCAGCAGTGATACGAGCAATCAGCCCCAGCATTTT. Translation: CASSDTSNQPQHF.

This clone was recorded a few times. This chain uses TRBV4-1 with TRBJ1-6; 7 bases agree with TRBD1. Germline-derived CDR1 and CDR2 are MGHRA and YSYEKL. Unmatched junction bases numbered 7, after V lost 4 bases and J lost 7 bases. This CDR3 has 15 amino acids. This chain's CDR3 is CASSLAGTENSPLHF. For the CDR3, the DNA is TGCGCCAGCAGCCTAGCCGGGACAGAGAATTCACCCCTCCACTTT.

The CDR3 coding sequence is TGTGCCAGCAGTTTAGTTTGGCGGAACACCGGGGAGCTGTTTTTT. Translation: CASSLVWRNTGELFF. The V and J genes are TRBV28 and TRBJ2-2; D gene unclear. Germline V gene data show CDR1 as MDHEN and CDR2 as SYDVKM. CDR3 size: 15 residues. V lost 2 bases, J lost 1 base, and 8 bases lay in between.

This clone was detected only once. J is TRBJ2-1 and V is TRBV18; maybe TRBD2 (5 bases). The V gene lost 4 bases and the J gene lost 7 bases, with 17 bases spanning the gap. CDR1 is KGHSH, CDR2 LQKENI, per germline. The length of the CDR3 is 15 residues. CDR3 DNA sequence: TGTGCCAGCTCACTCATGGACTCAACCTTGAATGAGCAGTTCTTC. Its translation: CASSLMDSTLNEQFF. The full variable domain, with the rest looked up from reference TRBV18 and TRBJ2-1, is NAGVMQNPRHLVRRRGQEARLRCSPMKGHSHVYWYRQLPEEGLKFMVYLQKENIIDESGMPKERFSAEFPKEGPSILRIQQVVRGDSAAYFCASSLMDSTLNEQFFGPGTRLTVL.

The chain employs TRBV6-4 and TRBJ1-1; 10 bases agree with TRBD1. J gave up 5 bases and V 3 bases, and 6 bases lay outside the gene matches. The V gene's germline CDR1 is MRHNA and CDR2 SNTAGT. CDR3 length equals 15 residues. CDR3 nucleotides: TGTGCCAGCAGTGAAGGGACAGGGGTAAATACTGAAGCTTTCTTT. Translation: CASSEGTGVNTEAFF.

This clone is deemed medium-sized. This sample includes further DNA sequences coding for the same CDR3. Here the CDR3 reads CSVEDSGSSYEQYF. The DNA for the CDR3 is TGCAGCGTTGAAGATAGCGGGAGCTCCTACGAGCAGTACTTC. V usage is TRBV29-1 and J usage is TRBJ2-7, with TRBD2 identical over 9 bases. Germline-derived CDR1 and CDR2 are SQVTM and ANQGSEA. Trimming cost V 0 bases and J 0 bases; bases outside gene matches: 0. This CDR3 contains 14 residues.

In this sample, this clone turned up once. The gene calls are TRBV28 and TRBJ2-7; 8 bases fit TRBD2. The CDR3 has 15 residues. V was clipped by 5 bases and J by 0 bases; unmatched bases: 6. Germline V gene sequence: CDR1 MDHEN, CDR2 SYDVKM. The CDR3 reads CASSRSGGYSYEQYF. The CDR3 DNA sequence: TGTGCCAGCAGTAGGAGCGGGGGTTACTCCTACGAGCAGTACTTC.